Each of the 10 T cell receptor beta chains below was sequenced from the same sample in a study of tumor-infiltrating lymphocytes in localized non-small cell lung cancer. Some clones are missing from TCRdb's copy, which holds only in-frame ones; the method was immunoSEQ multiplex PCR. In the table there are roughly 15,000 clones, about 75% of which are singletons. The specimen was lung tumor tissue. All receptors come from a human donor with non-small cell lung cancer.

The sample holds a few counts of this clone. The gene calls are TRBV7-9 and TRBJ1-2; a possible D gene is TRBD1 (5 bases). Trimming shortened V by 1 base and J by 2 bases, and 11 bases separated the two germline ends. In germline, CDR1 is SEHNR, CDR2 FQNEAQ (reference sequence). The CDR3 is 15 residues long. CDR3 loop: CASSLDGGGNYGYTF. The CDR3 coding sequence is TGTGCCAGCAGCTTAGACGGGGGAGGGAACTATGGCTACACCTTC.

This chain joins TRBV6-4 and TRBJ2-2, with TRBD1 as a possible D gene (5 bases). The V and J ends lost 2 bases and 6 bases respectively, with 13 bases between them. Looked up from germline, CDR1 is MRHNA and CDR2 is SNTAGT. The CDR3 loop spans 15 amino acids. CDR3 sequence (DNA): TGTGCCAGCAGTGACGGGGCGTTCCGTCCCGGGGAGCTGTTTTTT. Its translation is CASSDGAFRPGELFF.

The chain combines TRBV7-2 with TRBJ1-1, with 8 bases fitting TRBD1. The V segment lost 3 bases and the J segment 5 bases; nucleotides outside the gene matches: 5. The germline CDR1 and CDR2 sequences are SGHTA and FQGNSA. The CDR3 loop spans 14 amino acids. CDR3 amino acids: CASSFWTGKTEAFF. CDR3 coding DNA: TGTGCCAGCAGCTTTTGGACAGGGAAAACTGAAGCTTTCTTT.

The chain uses TRBV7-2 and TRBJ2-2, with D possibly matching TRBD2 (6 bases). Trimming removed 0 bases at V and 5 bases at J, with 7 bases between. The CDR3 consists of 14 residues. Per the germline V gene, CDR1 is SGHTA and CDR2 is FQGNSA. The CDR3 coding sequence is TGTGCCAGCAGCTTAGCGGGGGGTACCGGGGAGCTGTTTTTT. This encodes CASSLAGGTGELFF.

The chain employs TRBV6-6 and TRBJ1-2; 7 bases map to TRBD1. The germline CDR1 and CDR2 sequences are MNHNY and SVGAGI (reference sequence). V gave up 0 bases and J gave up 4 bases; unmatched junction bases: 5. The CDR3 totals 15 residues. CDR3 coding DNA: TGTGCCAGCAGTTACTCAACGACAGGGTTCTATGGCTACACCTTC. This codes for CASSYSTTGFYGYTF.

The chain is built from TRBV5-4 and TRBJ2-7, with 8 positions matching TRBD1. Germline V gene sequence: CDR1 SGHNT, CDR2 YYREEE (reference sequence). With 1 base clipped from V and 5 bases from J, the junction kept 8 bases outside the gene matches. The CDR3 spans 15 residues. CDR3 sequence: CASSLSSRGRNEQYF. The CDR3 nucleotides read TGTGCCAGCAGCTTGTCATCCAGGGGGCGCAACGAGCAGTACTTC.

The gene calls are TRBV7-2 and TRBJ2-1; TRBD2 matches 7 bases. This CDR3 comprises 16 residues. The germline V gene encodes CDR1 SGHTA and CDR2 FQGNSA. J lost 7 bases, V lost 6 bases, and 15 bases had no gene match. The CDR3 DNA reads as TGTGCCAGCAGATCTAGACTAGGCGGGAGATGGAATGAGCAGTTCTTC. Residues: CASRSRLGGRWNEQFF.

This CDR3 is CASSLDGQAPLRGYTF. For the CDR3, the DNA is TGTGCCAGCAGCTTAGATGGACAGGCGCCCTTAAGAGGCTACACCTTC. The gene calls are TRBV11-2 and TRBJ1-2, with 7 bases matching TRBD1. V lost 0 bases and J lost 8; bases outside the gene matches: 12. CDR3 length: 16 amino acids. Germline V gene sequence: CDR1 SGHAT, CDR2 FQNNGV. The entire variable domain, with the rest obtained from reference TRBV11-2 and TRBJ1-2, is as follows: EAGVAQSPRYKIIEKRQSVAFWCNPISGHATLYWYQQILGQGPKLLIQFQNNGVVDDSQLPKDRFSAERLKGVDSTLKIQPAKLEDSAVYLCASSLDGQAPLRGYTFGSGTRLTVV.

This chain joins TRBV7-8 and TRBJ2-2; TRBD1 matches 9 bases. Trimming cost V 5 bases and J 2 bases; bases outside gene matches: 6. The CDR3 consists of 16 residues. Germline CDR1 SGHVS, CDR2 FQNEAQ. The CDR3: CASSPRDRENTGELFF. CDR3 DNA sequence: TGTGCCAGCAGCCCTAGGGACAGGGAAAACACCGGGGAGCTGTTTTTT.

The rearrangement joins TRBV5-1 to TRBJ2-5; 8 nucleotides agree with TRBD1. The V gene's germline CDR1 is SGHRS and CDR2 YFSETQ. This CDR3 is built from 14 residues. J gave up 5 bases and V 0 bases, and 3 bases lay outside the gene matches. The chain's CDR3 is CASSLGTGKETQYF. For the CDR3, the DNA is TGCGCCAGCAGCTTGGGGACAGGGAAGGAGACCCAGTACTTC.